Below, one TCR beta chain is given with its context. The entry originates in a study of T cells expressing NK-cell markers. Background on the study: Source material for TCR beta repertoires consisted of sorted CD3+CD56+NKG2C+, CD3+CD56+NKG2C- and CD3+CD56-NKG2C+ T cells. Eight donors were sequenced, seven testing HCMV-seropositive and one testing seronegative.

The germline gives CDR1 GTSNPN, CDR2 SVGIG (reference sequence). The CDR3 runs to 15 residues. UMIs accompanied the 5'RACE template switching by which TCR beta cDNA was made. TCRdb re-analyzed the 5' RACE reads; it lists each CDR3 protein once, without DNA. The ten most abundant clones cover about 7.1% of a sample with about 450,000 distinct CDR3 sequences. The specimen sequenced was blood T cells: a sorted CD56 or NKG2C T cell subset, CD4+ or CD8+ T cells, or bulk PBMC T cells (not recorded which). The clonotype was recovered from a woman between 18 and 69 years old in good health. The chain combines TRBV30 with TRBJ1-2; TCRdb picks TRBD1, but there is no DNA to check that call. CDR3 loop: CAWSASGQVGYGYTF.